This record covers a single TCR beta chain. As yet, its antigen is unknown. Some clones are missing from TCRdb's copy, which holds only in-frame ones; the method was immunoSEQ multiplex PCR. The table lists more than 50,000 clones, approximately 84% of them singletons. Germline CDR1 and CDR2: SEHNR and FQNEAQ (reference sequence). The CDR3 has 18 amino acids. The junction had 9 bases not matched to a gene; V was cut back by 5 bases and J by 0 bases. These data come from a study of OX40 agonist ivuxolimab in advanced cancers. Findings of the study overall: Expanded clones belonging to CD8+ T cells outnumbered, on average, those of CD4+.

With baseline, cycle 4 day 1, and cycle 7 day 1 as timepoints, blood was sampled. The TCR originated in an adult with an advanced solid tumor such as melanoma, head and neck, liver or kidney cancer. This specimen was CD4+ or CD8+ T cells sorted from blood, taken in a trial of the OX40 agonist ivuxolimab. The genes are TRBV7-9 and TRBJ2-3; 12 bases line up with TRBD2. The CDR3 spells CASSRLLAGGPSTDTQYF. In DNA form, the CDR3 reads TGTGCCAGCAGCCGTTTGCTAGCGGGAGGGCCGAGCACAGATACGCAGTATTTT.